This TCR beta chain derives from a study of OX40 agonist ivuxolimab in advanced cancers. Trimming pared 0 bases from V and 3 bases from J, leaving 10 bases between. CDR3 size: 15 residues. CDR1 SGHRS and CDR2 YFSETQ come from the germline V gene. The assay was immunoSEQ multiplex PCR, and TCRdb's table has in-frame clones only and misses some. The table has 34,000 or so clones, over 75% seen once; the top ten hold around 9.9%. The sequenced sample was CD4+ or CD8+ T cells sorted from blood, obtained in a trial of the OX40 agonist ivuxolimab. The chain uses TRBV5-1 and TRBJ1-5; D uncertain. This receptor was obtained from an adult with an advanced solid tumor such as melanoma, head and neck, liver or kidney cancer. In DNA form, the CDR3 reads TGCGCCAGCAGCTTGGGGGAAAAGTTCAATCAGCCCCAGCATTTT. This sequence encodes CASSLGEKFNQPQHF. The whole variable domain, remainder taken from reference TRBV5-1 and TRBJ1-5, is KAGVTQTPRYLIKTRGQQVTLSCSPISGHRSVSWYQQTPGQGLQFLFEYFSETQRNKGNFPGRFSGRQFSNSRSEMNVSTLELGDSALYLCASSLGEKFNQPQHFGDGTRLSIL.